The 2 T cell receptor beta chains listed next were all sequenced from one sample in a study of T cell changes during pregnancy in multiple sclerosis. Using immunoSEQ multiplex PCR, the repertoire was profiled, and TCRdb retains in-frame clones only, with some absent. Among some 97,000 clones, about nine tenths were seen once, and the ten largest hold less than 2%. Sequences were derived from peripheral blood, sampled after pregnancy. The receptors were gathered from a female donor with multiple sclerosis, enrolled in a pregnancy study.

CDR3 loop: CASSPFTGELFF. In DNA form, the CDR3 reads TGTGCCAGCAGTCCCTTCACCGGGGAGCTGTTTTTT. The chain is built from TRBV2 and TRBJ2-2, with no clear D. From germline, CDR1 is SNHLY and CDR2 FYNNEI. The ends were cut back, 5 bases at V and 4 bases at J, with 5 bases in the middle. The CDR3 is 12 residues long.

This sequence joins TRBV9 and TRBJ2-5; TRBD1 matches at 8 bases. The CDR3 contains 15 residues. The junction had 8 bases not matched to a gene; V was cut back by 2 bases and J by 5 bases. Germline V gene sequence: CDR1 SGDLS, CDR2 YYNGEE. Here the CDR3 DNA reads TGTGCCAGCAGCGTCGACAGGGGATTCGGGGAGACCCAGTACTTC. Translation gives CASSVDRGFGETQYF.